Shown below are 14 T cell receptor beta chains from a single sample sequenced in a study of T-cell reconstitution after alpha-beta-depleted transplantation in children. Unique molecular identifiers tagged the TCRbeta library. Each CDR3 protein gets one entry after TCRdb re-called the PCR reads with MiXCR. The sample lists some 110,000 distinct CDR3 sequences; around a tenth were seen once. Source: PBMCs, taken before TCRalphabeta/CD19-depleted stem cell transplant. These receptors were collected from a boy aged 2-15 years with acute lymphoblastic leukemia, due to receive a stem cell transplant.

J is TRBJ2-5 and V is TRBV12-3 or TRBV12-4; D is ambiguous. V gave up 0 bases and J gave up 12 bases, with 8 bases separating them. The CDR3 is 11 amino acids. The CDR3 spells CASSLASRKYF. As DNA, the CDR3 is TGTGCCAGCAGTTTAGCCAGTAGGAAGTACTTC.

There are a few counts of this clonotype. The rearrangement links TRBV12-3 or TRBV12-4 to TRBJ2-7; either TRBD1 or TRBD2 may supply D (5 bases each). Between the trimmed V and J ends, which lost 8 bases and 4 bases, there was a span of 12 bases. The length of the CDR3 is 12 residues. CDR3: CASRGRGYEQYF. DNA for the CDR3: TGTGCCAGCCGGGGAAGGGGTTACGAGCAGTACTTC.

This clonotype was seen many times. The V and J genes are TRBV25-1 and TRBJ2-3, with D tentatively TRBD1 (6 bases). The CDR3 covers 21 residues. Trimming removed 3 bases from V and 0 bases from J, with 28 bases in between. The germline V gene encodes CDR1 MGHDK and CDR2 SYGVNS. CDR3 sequence (DNA): TGTGCCAGCAGTGATCAAAGGGACACCCGAAGGTTACAGTCTAGCACAGATACGCAGTATTTT. This encodes CASSDQRDTRRLQSSTDTQYF.

This clonotype was counted only a few times. The V and J genes are TRBV7-2 and TRBJ2-4; D possibly corresponds to TRBD2 (6 bases). Germline-derived CDR1 and CDR2 are SGHTA and FQGNSA. This CDR3 comprises 16 residues. Trimming removed 6 bases at V and 0 bases at J, with 15 bases between. In DNA form, the CDR3 reads TGTGCCAGCAGTCCCCGACTAGGCCTAGCCAAAAACATTCAGTACTTC. Translating it yields CASSPRLGLAKNIQYF.

Only a few counts were recorded for this clonotype. The gene calls are TRBV5-1 and TRBJ2-1; D gene uncertain. The CDR3 spans 12 residues. Looked up from germline, CDR1 is SGHRS and CDR2 is YFSETQ. V shed 6 bases and J shed 9 bases, with 13 bases lying between them. The CDR3 region is CASTLFPGEQFF. The CDR3 bases are TGCGCCAGCACCCTCTTCCCGGGTGAGCAGTTCTTC.

This clonotype came up a few times. The chain is built from TRBV7-2 and TRBJ2-1, with TRBD2 matching 12 bases. CDR3 length: 16 amino acids. J lost 6 bases, V lost 4 bases, and 7 bases had no gene match. Germline values: CDR1 SGHTA, CDR2 FQGNSA. The CDR3 coding sequence is TGTGCCAGCAGCTCCCCTAGCGGGAGGGTCCGCAATGAGCAGTTCTTC. Amino acids: CASSSPSGRVRNEQFF.

This clonotype came up many times. This CDR3 is CASSLGMTATYEQYF. Written as DNA, the CDR3 is TGTGCCAGCAGCTTAGGGATGACAGCCACCTACGAGCAGTACTTC. This chain connects TRBV7-6 to TRBJ2-7; D possibly corresponds to TRBD1 (5 bases). Germline CDR1 and CDR2: SGHVS and FNYEAQ. V lost 1 base to trimming and J lost 2 bases, with 12 bases between them. This CDR3 has 15 residues.

The J gene is TRBJ2-5, the V gene TRBV7-9, with D perhaps TRBD2 (6 bases). The germline V and J ends were trimmed by 2 bases and 0 bases, with 16 bases remaining between them. CDR3 length equals 17 residues. Germline CDR1 and CDR2: SEHNR and FQNEAQ (reference sequence). CDR3 in DNA: TGTGCCAGCAGCTTACCCCTTGTAGCGGCGTACCAAGAGACCCAGTACTTC. This sequence encodes CASSLPLVAAYQETQYF.

The V and J genes are TRBV5-1 and TRBJ1-3, with 7 bases lining up with TRBD1. J lost 0 bases, V lost 0 bases, and 3 bases had no gene match. The CDR3 has 16 amino acids. Germline CDR1 and CDR2: SGHRS and YFSETQ. DNA of the CDR3: TGCGCCAGCAGCTTGGGGGGACAGACCTCTGGAAACACCATATATTTT. Translated, it gives CASSLGGQTSGNTIYF.

The rearrangement links TRBV21-1 to TRBJ2-7; TRBD1, the table's D call, lacks a check against the DNA. TRBV21-1 is a pseudogene. This CDR3 spans 13 amino acids. CDR3 sequence (DNA): TGTGCCAGCAGCAAAAAGGACATCTACGAGCAGTACTTC. Translating it yields CASSKKDIYEQYF.

This clonotype showed up just a few times. J is TRBJ2-2 and V is TRBV14; D unclear. This CDR3 is built from 14 residues. Trimming pared 0 bases from V and 4 bases from J, leaving 6 bases between. CDR1 SGHDN and CDR2 FVKESK come from the germline V gene. The CDR3 is CASSQDLGTGELFF. The CDR3, as DNA: TGTGCCAGCAGCCAAGATTTGGGCACCGGGGAGCTGTTTTTT.

The rearrangement uses TRBV5-6 and TRBJ2-7, with 10 positions matching TRBD2. V gave up 0 bases and J gave up 4 bases; unmatched junction bases: 7. The V gene's germline CDR1 is SGHDT and CDR2 YYEEEE. This CDR3 has 16 residues. The CDR3 spells CASSLAISSGSYEQYF. The CDR3 DNA sequence: TGTGCCAGCAGCTTGGCCATATCTAGCGGGAGTTACGAGCAGTACTTC.

The gene calls are TRBV30 and TRBJ1-2; D remains ambiguous. The CDR3 is 13 amino acids. CDR1 GTSNPN and CDR2 SVGIG come from the germline V gene (reference sequence). The V end lost 2 bases, the J end lost 4 bases, and 11 bases lay between the germline ends. The CDR3 DNA sequence: TGTGCCTGGAGTCCGGGAACGGGCTATGGCTACACCTTC. Its translation is CAWSPGTGYGYTF.

The table lists this clonotype with a few counts. The rearrangement uses TRBV7-9 and TRBJ2-5, with D unclear. Germline-derived CDR1 and CDR2 are SEHNR and FQNEAQ (reference sequence). There are 14 residues in the CDR3. The V end lost 5 bases, the J end lost 5 bases, and 15 bases lay between the germline ends. The CDR3 region has the DNA TGTGCCAGCAGCCCCGGGTGGGGTGGTGAGACCCAGTACTTC. Translation: CASSPGWGGETQYF.